Listed here is a single T cell receptor beta chain. The antigen it recognizes is unknown. The input lacks base qualities; no much larger clone sits a single base away. The data derive from a study of blood T cell repertoires in COVID-19 (dated by TCRdb to 2018 to 2021). At the level of the whole study: The collaborator samples originated in the United States, Italy and Spain and spanned the acute and convalescent phases of COVID-19. The material from the prospective study consisted of cDNA or gDNA derived from T cells, B-cell-depleted T cells, or PBMCs. The dataset comprised deeply sampled blood TCRbeta repertoires from subjects exposed to, actively infected with, or recovered from COVID-19. The repertoires were released in a freely available public database intended as a resource for research on the immune response to SARS-CoV-2. Samples came from the ongoing ImmuneRACE study (first 160 participants) plus 1,254 subjects from 6 global collaborators. A de-identified subject ID, COVID-19 status, age in years and sex were almost always included in the sample metadata. HLA class I and class II types, where available, came from metadata supplied by the sample provider rather than from assay-based typing. General conclusions and limits of the study: How much clinical and demographic metadata was included differed by source and by participant, and the metadata was provided uncurated.

Cut back by 0 bases and 0 bases, the V and J ends lie 7 bases apart. The cysteine opens and the phenylalanine closes a CDR3 of 15 amino acids. The CDR3 DNA has 45 bases and is translated from base 1. CDR1 SGHRS and CDR2 YFSETQ are derived from the germline V gene. TCRbeta CDR3 regions were amplified from genomic DNA by means of the immunoSEQ Assay, a bias-controlled multiplex PCR. The original methods were these. The number of nucleated cells in each sample was estimated from the amplification of reference gene primers within the assay. Sequence reads were collapsed and filtered to measure the absolute abundance of every unique TCRbeta CDR3 rearrangement. For each sample, productive Simpson clonality was calculated by taking the square root of Simpson's diversity index across productive rearrangements. In its TCRdb copy, this immuneACCESS table keeps in-frame sequences only and misses some clones. Where compared with another copy, unresolved V genes explain less than half of these, and the others have no known cause. From that table come the V and J calls and clone size; the DNA was used to work out D and trimming. This sample gives 120,000 or so clones in total; 81% of them show up just once. The ten largest clonotypes hold about 15% of the sample.

In Seattle, one collaborating source enrolled patients while the infection was active and tracked those patients longitudinally over the course of disease. The collaborating institutions used their own protocols to collect whole blood in K2EDTA tubes. Collaborator samples were shipped for TCRbeta analysis as frozen whole blood, isolated PBMCs, or DNA extracted from either sample type. Sequenced input: peripheral blood. Recombination linked TRBV5-1 to TRBJ2-1; the D gene lacks a confident call. The sequence was collected from a man younger than 40 with COVID-19, enrolled during active disease. The CDR3 has the sequence CASSLGTNSYNEQFF. In nucleotide form, the sequence is TGCGCCAGCAGCTTGGGTACTAACTCCTACAATGAGCAGTTCTTC.